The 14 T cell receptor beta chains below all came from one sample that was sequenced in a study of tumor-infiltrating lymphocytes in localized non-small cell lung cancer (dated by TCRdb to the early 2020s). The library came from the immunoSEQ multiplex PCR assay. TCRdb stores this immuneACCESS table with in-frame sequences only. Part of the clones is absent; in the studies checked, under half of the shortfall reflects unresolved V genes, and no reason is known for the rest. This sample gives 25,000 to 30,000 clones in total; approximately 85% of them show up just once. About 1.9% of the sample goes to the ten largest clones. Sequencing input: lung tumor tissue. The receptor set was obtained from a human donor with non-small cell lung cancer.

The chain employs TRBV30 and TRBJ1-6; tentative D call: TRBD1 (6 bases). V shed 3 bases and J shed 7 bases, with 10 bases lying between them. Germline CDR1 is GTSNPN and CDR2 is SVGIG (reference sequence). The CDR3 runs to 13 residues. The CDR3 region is CAWRDTGNSPLHF. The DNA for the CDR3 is TGTGCCTGGAGGGATACAGGGAATTCACCCCTCCACTTT.

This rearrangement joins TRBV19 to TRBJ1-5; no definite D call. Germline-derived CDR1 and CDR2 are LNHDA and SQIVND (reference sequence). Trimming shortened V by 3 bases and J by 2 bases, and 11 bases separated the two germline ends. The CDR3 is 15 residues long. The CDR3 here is CASSISGLGNQPQHF. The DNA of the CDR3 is TGTGCCAGTAGTATTTCGGGTTTGGGCAATCAGCCCCAGCATTTT.

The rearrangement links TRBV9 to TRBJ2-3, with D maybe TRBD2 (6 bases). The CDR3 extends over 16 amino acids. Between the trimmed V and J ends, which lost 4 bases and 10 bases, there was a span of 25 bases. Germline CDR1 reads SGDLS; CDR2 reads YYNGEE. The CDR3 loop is CASSPTPWDSTKAQYF. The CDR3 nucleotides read TGTGCCAGCAGCCCGACTCCCTGGGACTCAACTAAGGCGCAGTATTTT.

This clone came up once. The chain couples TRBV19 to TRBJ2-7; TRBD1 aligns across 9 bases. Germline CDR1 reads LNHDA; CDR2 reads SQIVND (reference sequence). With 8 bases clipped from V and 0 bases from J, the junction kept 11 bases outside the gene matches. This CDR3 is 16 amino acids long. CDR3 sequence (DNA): TGTGCCAGTCGATCCCCCGGGACAGGGAGCTCCTACGAGCAGTACTTC. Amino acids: CASRSPGTGSSYEQYF.

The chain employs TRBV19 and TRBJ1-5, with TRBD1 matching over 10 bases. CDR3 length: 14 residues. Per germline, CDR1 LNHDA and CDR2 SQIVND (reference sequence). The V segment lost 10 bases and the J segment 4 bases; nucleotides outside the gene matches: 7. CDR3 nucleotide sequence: TGTGCCACCATACCGGGACAGGGGAATCAGCCCCAGCATTTT. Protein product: CATIPGQGNQPQHF.

CDR3 sequence: CASSQEVKQAHFYEQYF. CDR3 nucleotides: TGCGCCAGCAGCCAAGAAGTGAAACAGGCCCATTTCTACGAGCAGTACTTC. This chain joins TRBV4-3 and TRBJ2-7; the D gene is possibly TRBD1 (5 bases). V shed 0 bases and J shed 3 bases, with 18 bases lying between them. The CDR3 consists of 17 residues. CDR1 is LGHNA, CDR2 YSLEER, per germline.

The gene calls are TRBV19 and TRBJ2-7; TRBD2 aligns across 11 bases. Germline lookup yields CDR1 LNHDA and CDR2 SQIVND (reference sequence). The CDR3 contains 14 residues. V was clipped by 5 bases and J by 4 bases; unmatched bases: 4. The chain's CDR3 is CASSPGLAAYEQYF. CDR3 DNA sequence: TGTGCCAGTAGTCCGGGACTAGCGGCGTACGAGCAGTACTTC.

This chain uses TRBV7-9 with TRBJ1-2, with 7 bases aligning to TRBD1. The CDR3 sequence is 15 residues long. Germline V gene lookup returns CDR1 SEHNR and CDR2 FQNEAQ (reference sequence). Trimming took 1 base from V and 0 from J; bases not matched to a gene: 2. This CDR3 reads CASSLGQGANYGYTF. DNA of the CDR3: TGTGCCAGCAGCTTAGGACAGGGAGCTAACTATGGCTACACCTTC.

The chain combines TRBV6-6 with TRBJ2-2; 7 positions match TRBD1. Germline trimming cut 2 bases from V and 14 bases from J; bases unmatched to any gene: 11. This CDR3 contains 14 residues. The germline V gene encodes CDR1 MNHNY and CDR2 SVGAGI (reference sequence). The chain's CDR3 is CASSYTVEGQTLFF. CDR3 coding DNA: TGTGCCAGCAGTTACACGGTCGAGGGACAGACTCTGTTTTTT.

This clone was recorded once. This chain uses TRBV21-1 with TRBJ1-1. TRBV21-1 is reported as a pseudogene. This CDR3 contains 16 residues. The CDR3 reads CASSPSPQPSETEAFF. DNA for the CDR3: TGTGCCAGCAGCCCGTCGCCCCAACCAAGTGAAACTGAAGCTTTCTTT.

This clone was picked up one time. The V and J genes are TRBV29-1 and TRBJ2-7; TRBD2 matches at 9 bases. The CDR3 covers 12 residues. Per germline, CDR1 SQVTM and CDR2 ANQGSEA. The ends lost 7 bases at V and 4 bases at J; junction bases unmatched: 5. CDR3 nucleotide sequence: TGCAGCGCAAATAGCGGGGGTTACGAGCAGTACTTC. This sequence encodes CSANSGGYEQYF.

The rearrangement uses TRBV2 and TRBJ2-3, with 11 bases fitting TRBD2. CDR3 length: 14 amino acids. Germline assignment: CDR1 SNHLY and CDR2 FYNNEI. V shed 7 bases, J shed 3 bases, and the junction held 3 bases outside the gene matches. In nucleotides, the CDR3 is TGTGCCAGCAATAGCGGGGGGGGGACAGATACGCAGTATTTT. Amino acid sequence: CASNSGGGTDTQYF.

The CDR3 sequence is CASSEGGPQDTQYF. In DNA form, the CDR3 reads TGTGCCAGCAGTGAAGGCGGGCCCCAGGATACGCAGTATTTT. The chain is built from TRBV6-4 and TRBJ2-3, with a possible D match to TRBD2 (5 bases). The CDR3 length is 14 residues. Germline values: CDR1 MRHNA, CDR2 SNTAGT. Trimming removed 3 bases at V and 6 bases at J, with 13 bases between.

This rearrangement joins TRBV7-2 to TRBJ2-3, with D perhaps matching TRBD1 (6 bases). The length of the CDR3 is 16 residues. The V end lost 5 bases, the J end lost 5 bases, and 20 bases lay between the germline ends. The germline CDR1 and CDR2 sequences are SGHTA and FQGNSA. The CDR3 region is CASSIPGFGGKDTQYF. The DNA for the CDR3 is TGTGCCAGCAGCATCCCGGGGTTTGGGGGCAAAGATACGCAGTATTTT.